The clone carrying this T cell receptor (beta chain) was recorded once. Its target is not known. Constant-segment primers and 5'RACE yielded cDNA libraries for TCR alpha and TCR beta, each carrying sample barcodes and UMIs. One entry per CDR3 protein results from TCRdb running MiXCR on the 5' RACE reads. Of approximately 150,000 distinct CDR3 sequences detected, roughly 13% appear once; the ten largest clones hold 3% to 4%. The data originate from a study of T-cell memory formation after mild COVID-19. Study-wide background: The study found TCR clusters largely donor specific.

Study outcomes and limitations: Later expanders leaned CD4+, whereas day 15 to 85 contracting clones were balanced CD4/CD8. Among contracting clones, CD4+ were mainly CM/EM and CD8+ enriched in EMRA.

CDR1 and CDR2 from the germline V gene are SGHTA and FQGTGA. The CDR3 length is 13 residues. V was cut by 5 bases and J by 8 bases, with 13 bases left in between. The sequenced material came from PBMCs or a T cell subset sorted from them (not recorded which). The rearrangement uses TRBV7-3 and TRBJ2-4, with D perhaps matching TRBD1 (6 bases). This receptor was taken from a man between 18 and 29 years old who had mild COVID-19 (a few samples of this study predate the infection). Cell type and time point are not known. Here the CDR3 DNA reads TGTGCCAGCAGCCCCCAAGAGGGGGACATTCAGTACTTC. This encodes CASSPQEGDIQYF.